Presented here are 8 T cell receptor beta chains from one specimen sequenced in a study of T cells in Graves' hyperthyroidism and ophthalmopathy. Authors of the study amplified TCR beta CDR3 regions from RNA transcripts. Carried out on the TCR CDR3, a first-round RT-PCR used the HTBI primer set. Via MiXCR, TCRdb re-called the multiplex PCR reads, giving one row per CDR3 protein. The table lists some 570,000 distinct CDR3 sequences, approximately 14% of them singletons. Source material: blood. These receptors came from a young woman with Graves' ophthalmopathy.

This clonotype showed up many times. The chain couples TRBV28 to TRBJ2-7; TRBD2 aligns across 8 bases. From germline, CDR1 is MDHEN and CDR2 SYDVKM. This CDR3 comprises 19 residues. V dropped 2 bases and J dropped 2; count of bases not matched to a gene: 17. The CDR3 DNA reads TGTGCCAGCAGTTTAGGCCTAGCGGGTCCTTATATGTCCCCCTACGAGCAGTACTTC. Its protein product is CASSLGLAGPYMSPYEQYF.

The J gene is TRBJ2-1, the V gene TRBV29-1; D remains unclear. Germline V CDR1 and CDR2: SQVTM, ANQGSEA. V shed 4 bases and J shed 9 bases, with 7 bases lying between them. The CDR3 runs 10 residues. CDR3 DNA sequence: TGCAGCGTTGTTTTGGGTGAGCAGTTCTTC. Translating it yields CSVVLGEQFF.

This clonotype has only a few counts. The V call is TRBV20-1, the J call TRBJ2-7, with a tentative D call TRBD2 (7 bases). The germline V and J ends were trimmed by 2 bases and 0 bases, with 14 bases remaining between them. The CDR3 has 15 amino acids. Germline V gene sequence: CDR1 DFQATT, CDR2 SNEGSKA (reference sequence). The CDR3 protein is CSARKGGGTSYEQYF. For the CDR3, the DNA is TGCAGTGCTAGAAAGGGGGGGGGGACCTCCTACGAGCAGTACTTC.

This clonotype appeared many times. The chain has TRBV20-1 and TRBJ2-1; D gene uncertain. Deletions cut 0 bases from V and 4 bases from J, with 16 bases between. The CDR3 sequence is 16 residues long. The V gene's germline CDR1 is DFQATT and CDR2 SNEGSKA (reference sequence). This chain's CDR3 is CSARDYSPGSYNEQFF. The CDR3 coding sequence is TGCAGTGCTAGAGATTATAGTCCCGGGTCATACAATGAGCAGTTCTTC.

This clonotype was seen at least ten times. The chain carries TRBV28 and TRBJ2-5; D gene ambiguous. Germline V CDR1 and CDR2: MDHEN, SYDVKM. The CDR3 contains 17 residues. With 0 bases removed from V and 5 bases from J, the gap between germline ends came to 19 bases. CDR3 DNA sequence: TGTGCCAGCAGTTTATGGAAGCCCCGGGTACGACTGGAGACCCAGTACTTC. Its protein is CASSLWKPRVRLETQYF. Full variable domain (rest looked up from reference TRBV28 and TRBJ2-5): DVKVTQSSRYLVKRTGEKVFLECVQDMDHENMFWYRQDPGLGLRLIYFSYDVKMKEKGDIPEGYSVSREKKERFSLILESASTNQTSMYLCASSLWKPRVRLETQYFGPGTRLLVL.

For this clonotype: A much larger clone lies one base from this, so it may be a read error. The chain recombines TRBV7-9 with TRBJ2-1; 11 bases align to TRBD2. The CDR3 loop spans 16 amino acids. Germline V gene lookup returns CDR1 SEHNR and CDR2 FQNEAQ (reference sequence). The DNA for the CDR3 is TGTGCCAGCAGCCCGGGACTAGCGGAGCCCTACAATGAGCAGCTCTTC. Translated, it gives CASSPGLAEPYNEQLF.

This clonotype was counted many times. The rearrangement uses TRBV30 and TRBJ1-2; 7 nucleotides match TRBD1. The ends lost 0 bases at V and 1 base at J; junction bases unmatched: 5. The CDR3 sequence is 15 residues long. From germline, CDR1 is GTSNPN and CDR2 SVGIG (reference sequence). CDR3 protein: CAWSVRDSSNYGYTF. The CDR3 bases are TGTGCCTGGAGTGTACGGGACAGTAGTAACTATGGCTACACCTTC.

The table lists this clonotype with many counts. V gene TRBV24-1 combines with J gene TRBJ2-3, with 8 bases aligning to TRBD2. From germline, CDR1 is KGHDR and CDR2 SFDVKD. V dropped 12 bases and J dropped 1; count of bases not matched to a gene: 8. The CDR3 runs to 14 residues. The CDR3 nucleotides are TGTGCCGTCACAGCGGGAGAGGGCACAGATACGCAGTATTTT. This codes for CAVTAGEGTDTQYF.